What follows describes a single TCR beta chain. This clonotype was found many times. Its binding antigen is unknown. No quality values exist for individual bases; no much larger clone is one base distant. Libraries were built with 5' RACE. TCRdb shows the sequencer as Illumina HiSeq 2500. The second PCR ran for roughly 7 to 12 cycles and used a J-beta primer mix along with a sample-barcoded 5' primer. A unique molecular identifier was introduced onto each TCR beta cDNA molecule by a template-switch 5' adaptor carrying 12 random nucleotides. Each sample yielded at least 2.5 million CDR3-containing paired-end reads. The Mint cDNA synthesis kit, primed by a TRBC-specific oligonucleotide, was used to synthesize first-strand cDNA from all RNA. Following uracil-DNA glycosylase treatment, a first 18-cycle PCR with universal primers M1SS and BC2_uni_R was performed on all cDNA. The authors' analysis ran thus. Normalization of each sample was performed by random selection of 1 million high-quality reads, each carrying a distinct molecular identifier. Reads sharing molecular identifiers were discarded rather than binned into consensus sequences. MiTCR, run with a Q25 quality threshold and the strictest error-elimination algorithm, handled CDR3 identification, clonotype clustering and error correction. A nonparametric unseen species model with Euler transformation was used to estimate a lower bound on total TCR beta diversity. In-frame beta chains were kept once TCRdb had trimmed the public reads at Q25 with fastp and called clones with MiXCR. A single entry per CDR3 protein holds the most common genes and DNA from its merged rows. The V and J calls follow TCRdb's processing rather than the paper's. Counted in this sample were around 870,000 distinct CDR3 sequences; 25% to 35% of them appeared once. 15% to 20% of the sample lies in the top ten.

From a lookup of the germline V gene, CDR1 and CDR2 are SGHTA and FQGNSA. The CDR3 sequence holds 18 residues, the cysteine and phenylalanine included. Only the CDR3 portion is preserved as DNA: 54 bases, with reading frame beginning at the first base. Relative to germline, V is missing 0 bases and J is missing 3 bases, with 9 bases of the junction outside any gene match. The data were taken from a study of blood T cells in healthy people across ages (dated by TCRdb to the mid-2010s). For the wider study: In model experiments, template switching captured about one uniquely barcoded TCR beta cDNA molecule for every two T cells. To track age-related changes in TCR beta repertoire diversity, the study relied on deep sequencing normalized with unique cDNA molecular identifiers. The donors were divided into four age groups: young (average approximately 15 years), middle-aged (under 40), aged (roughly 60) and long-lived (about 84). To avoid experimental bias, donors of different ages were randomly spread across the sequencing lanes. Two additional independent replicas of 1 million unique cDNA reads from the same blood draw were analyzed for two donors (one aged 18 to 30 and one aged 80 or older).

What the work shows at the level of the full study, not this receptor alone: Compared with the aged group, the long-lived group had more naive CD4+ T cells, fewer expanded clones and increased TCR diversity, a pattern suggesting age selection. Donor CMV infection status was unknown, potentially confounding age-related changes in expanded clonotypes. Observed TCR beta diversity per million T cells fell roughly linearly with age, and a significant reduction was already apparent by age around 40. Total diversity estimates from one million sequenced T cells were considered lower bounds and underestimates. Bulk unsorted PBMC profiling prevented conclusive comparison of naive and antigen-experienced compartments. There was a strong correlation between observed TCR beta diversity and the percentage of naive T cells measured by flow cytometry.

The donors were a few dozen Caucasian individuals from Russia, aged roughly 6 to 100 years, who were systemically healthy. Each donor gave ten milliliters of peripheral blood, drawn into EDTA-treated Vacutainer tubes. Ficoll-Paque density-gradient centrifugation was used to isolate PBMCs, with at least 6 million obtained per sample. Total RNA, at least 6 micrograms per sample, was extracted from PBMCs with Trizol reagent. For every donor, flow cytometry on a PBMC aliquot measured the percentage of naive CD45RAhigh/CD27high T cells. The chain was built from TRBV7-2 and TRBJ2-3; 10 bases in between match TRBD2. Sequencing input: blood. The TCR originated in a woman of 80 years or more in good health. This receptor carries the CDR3 CASSLAGIGTSVTDTQYF. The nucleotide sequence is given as TGTGCCAGCAGCTTAGCGGGAATAGGGACTAGCGTGACAGATACGCAGTATTTT.